This TCR beta chain was observed in a study of T cell responses to AZD1222 COVID-19 vaccine. The repertoire was sequenced with immunoSEQ multiplex PCR; TCRdb's copy has only in-frame clones and lacks some. The sample consists of approximately 180,000 clones, around 90% of them appearing once. The CDR3 has 15 residues. From germline, CDR1 is MGHRA and CDR2 YSYEKL. Trimming took 1 base from V and 6 from J, leaving 13 bases between them. This clonotype was obtained from an adult in good health. The source was peripheral blood, collected on day 0 of AZD1222 vaccination. The rearrangement links TRBV4-1 to TRBJ1-5; possible D gene TRBD1, 5 bases. The CDR3 sequence: CASSQGLAGPQPQHF. CDR3 nucleotides: TGCGCCAGCAGCCAAGGCTTGGCAGGGCCTCAGCCCCAGCATTTT.